This TCR beta chain was recorded in a study of blood T cell repertoires in COVID-19. Background on the study: COVID-19 samples from acute and convalescent phases originated in the United States, Italy and Spain.

Profiling relied on immunoSEQ multiplex PCR, and the TCRdb table lists in-frame clones only, not all of them. The sample lists about 64,000 clones, about nine tenths occurring once. Unmatched junction bases numbered 9, after V lost 2 bases and J lost 4 bases. This CDR3 is built from 16 residues. Germline V gives CDR1 MNHNS, CDR2 SASEGT. Seattle-derived patients entered the study during active infection and were followed longitudinally. This clone was seen a few times. The source of this sequence is a woman in her sixties or seventies with COVID-19, enrolled during active disease. This rearrangement joins TRBV6-1 to TRBJ1-2; 8 nucleotides agree with TRBD1. Specimen: peripheral blood. The CDR3 DNA reads as TGTGCCAGCAGTGAACGGGGCAGGGGGCTTGGCTATGGCTACACCTTC. Translation: CASSERGRGLGYGYTF.